A selection of T cell receptor beta chains follows, all from one sample in a study of T cells in Graves' hyperthyroidism and ophthalmopathy. TCRdb independently ran MiXCR on the multiplex PCR reads; one entry per CDR3 protein. The repertoire holds a few hundred thousand distinct CDR3 sequences, with 15% to 19% as singletons. The sequencing sample was made of blood. Receptors originate from a woman in her twenties or thirties with Graves' hyperthyroidism. Each CDR3 is given with its conserved first and last residue. The D gene is left open where the match is weak. Only some rows state a clone size, as once, few, many or a class for expanded clones.

D gene,clone size,J gene,V gene,CDR3 DNA,CDR3 protein
.,few,TRBJ1-1,TRBV19,TGTGCCAGTCAACATGAGGGGCATGGGGAGAACACTGAAGCTTTCTTT,CASQHEGHGENTEAFF
TRBD1,.,TRBJ2-6,TRBV5-1,TGCGCCAGCAGCTTGGCCTGGGACAGGGCTACCGGGGCCAACGTCCTGACTTTC,CASSLAWDRATGANVLTF
TRBD1,many,TRBJ1-6,TRBV6-1,TGTGCCAGCACTGCCGACAGGGTCGGAGTTAATTCACCCCTCCACTTT,CASTADRVGVNSPLHF
.,.,TRBJ1-6,TRBV9,TGTGCCAGCAGCGTATCCAGCGGACCCGACCATTCACCCCTCCACTTT,CASSVSSGPDHSPLHF
TRBD2,few,TRBJ2-1,TRBV29-1,TGCAGCGTTATCCTAGCGGGAGAAGGGAATGAGCAGTTCTTC,CSVILAGEGNEQFF
.,.,TRBJ2-1,TRBV5-4,TGTGCCAGCAGCGTAAGTGTGACCGTCGACAATGAGCAGTTCTTC,CASSVSVTVDNEQFF
.,.,TRBJ2-7,TRBV19,TGTGCCAGTAGTATCCAGGGGAGCTCCTACGAGCAGTACTTC,CASSIQGSSYEQYF
.,.,TRBJ2-7,TRBV6-6,TGTGCCAGCAGTTACTCGAAGGGATTCGAGCAGTACTTC,CASSYSKGFEQYF
.,.,TRBJ2-6,TRBV28,TGTGCCAGCGACAATCGCGATGGGGCCAACGTCCTGACTTTC,CASDNRDGANVLTF
TRBD1,.,TRBJ2-2,TRBV20-1,TGCAGTGCTGCTACAGGGGTGACCGGGGAGCTGTTTTTT,CSAATGVTGELFF
TRBD1,.,TRBJ1-1,TRBV10-3,TGTGCCATCACCCGGGACAGGTACACTGAAGCTTTCTTT,CAITRDRYTEAFF
.,.,TRBJ1-2,TRBV19,TGTGCCAGTAGCCACACAGGGACCTATGGCTACACCTTC,CASSHTGTYGYTF
TRBD2,many,TRBJ2-7,TRBV28,TGTGCCAGCATAGCGGGGCCCTTCTACGAGCAGTACTTC,CASIAGPFYEQYF
.,.,TRBJ2-5,TRBV7-6,TGTGCCAGCAGCTTAGGAGGGAGTGGAGAGACCCAGTACTTC,CASSLGGSGETQYF
.,many,TRBJ2-7,TRBV12-3/TRBV12-4,TGTGCCAGCAGACTCCGACAGGACGTAGAGGCGGGAACTTTCTACGAGCAGTACTTC,CASRLRQDVEAGTFYEQYF
.,many,TRBJ1-2,TRBV3-1,TGTGCCAGCAGCCAAGATGCAGAGTCCTATGGCTACACCTTC,CASSQDAESYGYTF
TRBD1,.,TRBJ1-1,TRBV19,TGTGCCAGTTCATCGGGACAGACATCGGGGACTGAAGCTTTCTTT,CASSSGQTSGTEAFF
TRBD1,.,TRBJ2-7,TRBV19,TGTGCCAGTAGTATGGATATCGGACAGGGGTACCCAGAGCAGTACTTC,CASSMDIGQGYPEQYF
TRBD1,many,TRBJ1-2,TRBV11-2,TGTGCCAGCAGCTTCGATCTCAGGGGGTCGAACTATGGCTACACCTTC,CASSFDLRGSNYGYTF
.,few,TRBJ1-2,TRBV29-1,TGCAGCGTTGAAACCCCTACGGATCCCTATGGCTACACCTTC,CSVETPTDPYGYTF
.,many,TRBJ2-7,TRBV27,TGTGCCAGCAGTTTTGGCCCGGACGGGGTCTACGAGCAGTACTTC,CASSFGPDGVYEQYF
.,.,TRBJ2-3,TRBV20-1,TGCAGTGCTGTCCATCCGGGGACCACAGATACGCAGTATTTT,CSAVHPGTTDTQYF
TRBD1,many,TRBJ1-5,TRBV12-3/TRBV12-4,TGTGCCAGCAGGGACAGGGACTCAGGCAATCAGCCCCAGCATTTT,CASRDRDSGNQPQHF
.,few,TRBJ2-7,TRBV18,TGTGCCAGCTCACACCTCGAGGGACACCCCTCCTACCCCTACGAGCAGTACTTC,CASSHLEGHPSYPYEQYF
TRBD1,many,TRBJ1-3,TRBV6-1,TGTGCCAGCAGCGGAGACAGGGCCTCTGGAAACACCATATATTTT,CASSGDRASGNTIYF
.,.,TRBJ2-5,TRBV18,TGTGCCAGCTCACCCCCTAGCGCTCAAGAGGCCCAGTACTTC,CASSPPSAQEAQYF
.,many,TRBJ2-5,TRBV6-1,TGTGCCAGCAAAGGTTCTGGGGAACCGCGACGGGAGACCCAGTACTTC,CASKGSGEPRRETQYF
TRBD2,many,TRBJ2-1,TRBV3-1,TGTGCCAGCAGCCAAGTCACGGTCAGGCTAGCGGGATGGAGGGGGCAGTTCTTC,CASSQVTVRLAGWRGQFF
.,many,TRBJ2-1,TRBV5-1,TGCGCCAGCAGCTTGGAAGACAGGTTAGGGCAGTTCTTC,CASSLEDRLGQFF
.,.,TRBJ2-2,TRBV3-1,TGTGCCAGCAGCCAAACAGTGGGGGCAGGGACCGGGGAGCTGTTTTTT,CASSQTVGAGTGELFF
.,.,TRBJ1-4,TRBV6-5,TGTGCCAGCAGTTACTCGACGGGGGCAAAGGAAAAACTGTTTTTT,CASSYSTGAKEKLFF
.,.,TRBJ1-1,TRBV19,TGTGCCAGTAGGTCGAAGGGGAGGACTGAAGCTTTCTTT,CASRSKGRTEAFF
.,many,TRBJ2-1,TRBV20-1,TGCAGTGCTAGACAGGACCCCTTGAACAACAATGAGCAGTTCTTC,CSARQDPLNNNEQFF
.,many,TRBJ1-2,TRBV7-2,TGTGCCAGCAGCTTAGTTGCCGCGTCCGAGGGGGACTATGGCTACACCTTC,CASSLVAASEGDYGYTF
.,few,TRBJ1-2,TRBV10-2,TGCGCCAGCAGTGAGGCCGGTCCCAGCTATGGCTACACCTTC,CASSEAGPSYGYTF
.,few,TRBJ1-2,TRBV5-1,TGCGCCAGCAGCTTGGCCCCCACTCTCTATGGCTACACCTTC,CASSLAPTLYGYTF
TRBD1,.,TRBJ1-6,TRBV30,TGTGCCTGGAGTGTACACCTGTTGGGGGACAGGTTACGAGCACCCCTCCACTTT,CAWSVHLLGDRLRAPLHF
TRBD1,.,TRBJ2-3,TRBV7-2,TGTGCCAGCAGCTACCGGGACAGGGAAAAGATCGCAGATACGCAGTATTTT,CASSYRDREKIADTQYF
.,.,TRBJ2-7,TRBV5-1,TGCGCCAGCAGCCCCGGGACACCCCTAAGGGAGCAGTACTTC,CASSPGTPLREQYF
.,many,TRBJ2-1,TRBV4-3,TGCGCCAGCAGCCAAGATCCCTCCGGGTCAGCCTCCTACAATGAGCAGTTCTTC,CASSQDPSGSASYNEQFF
.,few,TRBJ1-4,TRBV29-1,TGCAGCGTTGAAGATAAGGGGGTCGGTGAAAAACTGTTTTTT,CSVEDKGVGEKLFF
TRBD1,.,TRBJ2-2,TRBV6-5,TGTGCCAGCAGTTTAAAGCGGGACAGGGTTTCCGGGGGGCTGTTTTTT,CASSLKRDRVSGGLFF
TRBD1,.,TRBJ2-4,TRBV4-1,TGCGCCAGCAGCCAAGATGTAGGGGACAGGGGCCTCAAAAACATTCAGTACTTC,CASSQDVGDRGLKNIQYF
TRBD2,many,TRBJ2-3,TRBV20-1,TGCAGTGCTTTAGTGACTAGCGGGATTGGAGATACGCAGTATTTT,CSALVTSGIGDTQYF
.,few,TRBJ2-7,TRBV4-1,TGCGCCAGCAGCCAGTGGCAGTGGGATTACGAGCAGTACTTC,CASSQWQWDYEQYF